The 6 T cell receptor beta chains reported below all come from one sample, sequenced in a study of blood T cell repertoires in COVID-19. Sequencing was performed with immunoSEQ multiplex PCR; in TCRdb, only in-frame clones are kept and a portion is missing. The repertoire holds 100,000 to 150,000 clones, with 81% as singletons. The material sequenced was peripheral blood. The receptors were gathered from a man aged 25-40 years with COVID-19, enrolled during active disease.

This clone was found a few times. CDR3 nucleotide sequence: TGTGCCAGTACCGTGAGCACCGGGGAGCTGTTTTTT. Its translation: CASTVSTGELFF. This chain uses TRBV19 with TRBJ2-2; D call uncertain. Germline V lookup: CDR1 LNHDA, CDR2 SQIVND (reference sequence). CDR3 length: 12 amino acids. The V and J ends lost 7 bases and 4 bases respectively, with 7 bases between them.

In the case of this clone: Other DNA sequences of this sample code for an identical CDR3. This rearrangement joins TRBV4-2 to TRBJ2-3; TRBD2 agrees at 10 bases. V dropped 0 bases and J dropped 1; count of bases not matched to a gene: 1. The CDR3 consists of 16 residues. Germline CDR1 reads LGHNA; CDR2 reads YNFKEQ. The CDR3 coding sequence is TGTGCCAGCAGCCAAGATCTAGCGGGAGGCACAGATACGCAGTATTTT. Translation: CASSQDLAGGTDTQYF.

The V call is TRBV2, the J call TRBJ2-7; no clear D. CDR3 length: 13 amino acids. In germline, CDR1 is SNHLY, CDR2 FYNNEI. Trimming stripped 2 bases from V and 7 bases from J, with 12 bases between. CDR3 DNA: TGTGCCAGCAGTGAATTATCGGTTTATGAGCAGTACTTC. Amino acid sequence: CASSELSVYEQYF.

V is TRBV11-3 and J is TRBJ2-1, with 8 bases matching TRBD1. Germline V gives CDR1 SGHNT, CDR2 YENEEA. J gave up 0 bases and V 6 bases, and 7 bases lay outside the gene matches. The CDR3 covers 16 residues. CDR3 DNA sequence: TGTGCCAGCAGTCAGAGGACAGGGCACTCCTACAATGAGCAGTTCTTC. This codes for CASSQRTGHSYNEQFF.

This sequence joins TRBV10-3 and TRBJ2-7; 7 bases match TRBD2. V was clipped by 6 bases and J by 0 bases; unmatched bases: 8. Germline V CDR1 and CDR2: ENHRY, SYGVKD. The CDR3 loop spans 15 amino acids. The CDR3 DNA is TGTGCCATCAGCGAGGGAGGGCCGGGCTCCTACGAGCAGTACTTC. Its translation is CAISEGGPGSYEQYF.

J is TRBJ1-3 and V is TRBV11-2; no definite D call. The CDR3 is made up of 17 amino acids. Germline CDR1 reads SGHAT; CDR2 reads FQNNGV. Trimming pared 2 bases from V and 0 bases from J, leaving 14 bases between. CDR3 in amino acids: CASSLRASAISGNTIYF. CDR3 in DNA: TGTGCCAGCAGCTTAAGAGCGTCGGCGATCTCTGGAAACACCATATATTTT.